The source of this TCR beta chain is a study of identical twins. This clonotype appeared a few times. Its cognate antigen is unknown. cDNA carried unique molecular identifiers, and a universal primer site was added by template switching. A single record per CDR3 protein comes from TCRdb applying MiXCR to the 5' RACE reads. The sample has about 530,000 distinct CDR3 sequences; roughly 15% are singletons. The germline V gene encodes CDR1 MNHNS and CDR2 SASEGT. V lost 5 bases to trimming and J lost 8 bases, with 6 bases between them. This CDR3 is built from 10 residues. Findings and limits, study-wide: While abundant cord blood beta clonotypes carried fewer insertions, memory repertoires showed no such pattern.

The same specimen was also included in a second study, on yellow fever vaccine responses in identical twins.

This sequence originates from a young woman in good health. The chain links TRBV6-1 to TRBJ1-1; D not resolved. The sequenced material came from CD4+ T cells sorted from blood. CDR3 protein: CASSLREAFF. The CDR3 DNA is TGTGCCAGCAGTTTAAGGGAAGCTTTCTTT.